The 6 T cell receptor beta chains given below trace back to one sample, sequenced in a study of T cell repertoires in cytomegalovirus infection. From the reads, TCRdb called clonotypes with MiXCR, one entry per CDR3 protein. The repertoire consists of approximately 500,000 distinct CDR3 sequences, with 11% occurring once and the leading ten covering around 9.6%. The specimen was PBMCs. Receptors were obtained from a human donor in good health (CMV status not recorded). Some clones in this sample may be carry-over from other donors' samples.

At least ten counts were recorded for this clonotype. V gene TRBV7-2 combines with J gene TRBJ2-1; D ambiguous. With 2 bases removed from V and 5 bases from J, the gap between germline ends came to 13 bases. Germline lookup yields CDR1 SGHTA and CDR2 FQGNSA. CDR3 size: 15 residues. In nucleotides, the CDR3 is TGTGCCAGCAGCTTACGGGCGCCTAGTAACAATGAGCAGTTCTTC. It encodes CASSLRAPSNNEQFF.

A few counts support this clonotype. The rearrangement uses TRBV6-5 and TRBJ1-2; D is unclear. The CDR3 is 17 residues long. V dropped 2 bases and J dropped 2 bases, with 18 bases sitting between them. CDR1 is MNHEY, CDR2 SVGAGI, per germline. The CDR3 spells CASSYRPRGVRNYGYTF. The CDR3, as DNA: TGTGCCAGCAGTTACCGACCCCGGGGAGTCAGAAACTATGGCTACACCTTC.

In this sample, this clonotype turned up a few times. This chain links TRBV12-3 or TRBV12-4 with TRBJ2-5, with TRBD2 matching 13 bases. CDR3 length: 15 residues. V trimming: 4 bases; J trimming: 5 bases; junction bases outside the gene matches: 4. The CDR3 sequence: CASSSQTSGRETQYF. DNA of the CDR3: TGTGCCAGCAGTTCTCAGACTAGCGGGAGGGAGACCCAGTACTTC.

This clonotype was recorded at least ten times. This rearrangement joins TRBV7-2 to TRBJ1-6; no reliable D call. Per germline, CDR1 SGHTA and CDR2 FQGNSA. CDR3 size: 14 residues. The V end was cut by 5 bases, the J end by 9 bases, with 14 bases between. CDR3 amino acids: CASSARLMGSPLHF. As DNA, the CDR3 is TGTGCCAGCAGCGCCCGGTTAATGGGTTCACCCCTCCACTTT.

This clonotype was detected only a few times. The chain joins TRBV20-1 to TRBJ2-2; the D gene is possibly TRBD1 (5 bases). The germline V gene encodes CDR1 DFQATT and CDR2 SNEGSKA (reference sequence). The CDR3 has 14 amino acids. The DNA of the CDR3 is TGCAGCGGAAGACCCGGACAGAACACCGGGGAGCTGTTTTTT. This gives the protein CSGRPGQNTGELFF.

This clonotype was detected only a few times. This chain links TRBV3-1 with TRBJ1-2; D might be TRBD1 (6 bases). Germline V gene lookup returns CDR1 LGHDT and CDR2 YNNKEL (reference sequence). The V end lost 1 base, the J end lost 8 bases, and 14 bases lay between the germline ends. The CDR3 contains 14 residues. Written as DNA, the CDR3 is TGTGCCAGCAGCCAAGGAGGAACAGGGAGAGGCTACACCTTC. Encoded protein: CASSQGGTGRGYTF. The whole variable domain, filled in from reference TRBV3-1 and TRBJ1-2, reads DTAVSQTPKYLVTQMGNDKSIKCEQNLGHDTMYWYKQDSKKFLKIMFSYNNKELIINETVPNRFSPKSPDKAHLNLHINSLELGDSAVYFCASSQGGTGRGYTFGSGTRLTVV.